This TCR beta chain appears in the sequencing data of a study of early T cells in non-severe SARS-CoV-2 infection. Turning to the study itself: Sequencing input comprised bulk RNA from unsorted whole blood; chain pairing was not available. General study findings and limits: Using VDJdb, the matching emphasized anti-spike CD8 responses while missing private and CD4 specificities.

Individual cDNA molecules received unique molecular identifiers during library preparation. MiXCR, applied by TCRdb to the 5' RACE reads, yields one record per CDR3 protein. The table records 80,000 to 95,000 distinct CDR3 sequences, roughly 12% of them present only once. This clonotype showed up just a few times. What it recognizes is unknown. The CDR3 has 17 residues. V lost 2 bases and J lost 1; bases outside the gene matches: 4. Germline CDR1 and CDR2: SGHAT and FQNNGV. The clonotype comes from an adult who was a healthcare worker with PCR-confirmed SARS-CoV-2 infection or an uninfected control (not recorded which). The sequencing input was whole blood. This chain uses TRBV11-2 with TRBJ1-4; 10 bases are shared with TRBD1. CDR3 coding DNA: TGTGCCAGCAGCTTAAGGACAGGGGGAGTAACTAATGAAAAACTGTTTTTT. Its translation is CASSLRTGGVTNEKLFF.